The 10 T cell receptor beta chains below all came from one sample that was sequenced in a study of CD8+ T cells in alopecia areata. cDNA reverse transcribed from extracted RNA served as the sequencing template. The method was immunoSEQ multiplex PCR; TCRdb's version includes in-frame clones alone and lacks a portion of them. The table lists about 200,000 clones, 50% to 65% of them singletons. The sample consisted of CD4+ T cells sorted from blood, taken at week 0. The receptors derive from a human donor with alopecia areata.

The V and J genes are TRBV15 and TRBJ2-1; 10 nucleotides agree with TRBD1. The CDR3 covers 15 residues. V was clipped by 3 bases and J by 9 bases; unmatched bases: 8. The V gene's germline CDR1 is LNHNV and CDR2 YYDKDF (reference sequence). This CDR3 reads CATSSLLTGGGEQFF. As DNA, the CDR3 is TGTGCCACCAGCAGCCTCTTGACAGGGGGCGGTGAGCAGTTCTTC. Full variable domain (outside the CDR3, taken from reference TRBV15 and TRBJ2-1): DAMVIQNPRYQVTQFGKPVTLSCSQTLNHNVMYWYQQKSSQAPKLLFHYYDKDFNNEADTPDNFQSRRPNTSFCFLDIRSPGLGDTAMYLCATSSLLTGGGEQFFGPGTRLTVL.

This clone was observed a few times. The chain employs TRBV29-1 and TRBJ2-1; D gene ambiguous. The CDR3 totals 11 residues. Trimming took off 4 bases at V and 10 bases at J, with 11 bases between the two ends. Per the germline V gene, CDR1 is SQVTM and CDR2 is ANQGSEA. CDR3 DNA sequence: TGCAGCGTTGCAGACACCGGGGAGCAGTTCTTC. It codes for CSVADTGEQFF.

The chain links TRBV2 to TRBJ1-2; tentatively, D is TRBD1 (6 bases). Germline V lookup: CDR1 SNHLY, CDR2 FYNNEI. The CDR3 sequence is 14 residues long. Trimming left V 3 bases short and J 4 bases short, with 12 bases between. CDR3 DNA: TGTGCCAGCAGTGAGGGGGGGGCTGGCTATGGCTACACCTTC. Translated: CASSEGGAGYGYTF.

With regard to this clone: The same CDR3 also results from other DNA sequences found in this sample. The chain has TRBV30 and TRBJ1-1; D gene ambiguous. V was pared by 0 bases and J by 0 bases, with 8 bases between. The germline V gene has CDR1 GTSNPN and CDR2 SVGIG (reference sequence). The CDR3 length is 14 residues. The CDR3 DNA reads TGTGCCTGGAGTGTACAGTTCATGAACACTGAAGCTTTCTTT. Its translation: CAWSVQFMNTEAFF.

V usage is TRBV29-1 and J usage is TRBJ1-4; the D gene is possibly TRBD1 (5 bases). CDR1 is SQVTM and CDR2 is ANQGSEA in the germline V gene. This CDR3 has 15 residues. V lost 5 bases to trimming and J lost 2 bases, with 15 bases between them. The CDR3, as DNA: TGCAGCGTTTCCCCCCCAGGGTGGACTAATGAAAAACTGTTTTTT. It codes for CSVSPPGWTNEKLFF. Combining the CDR3 with reference TRBV29-1 and TRBJ1-4 gives the whole variable domain SAVISQKPSRDICQRGTSLTIQCQVDSQVTMMFWYRQQPGQSLTLIATANQGSEATYESGFVIDKFPISRPNLTFSTLTVSNMSPEDSSIYLCSVSPPGWTNEKLFFGSGTQLSVL.

This clone showed up just a few times. V is TRBV6-1 and J is TRBJ1-2, with D unclear. Looked up from germline, CDR1 is MNHNS and CDR2 is SASEGT. The CDR3 loop spans 12 amino acids. The V and J ends lost 4 bases and 4 bases respectively, with 7 bases between them. CDR3 sequence: CASSVQLYGYTF. The CDR3, as DNA: TGTGCCAGCAGTGTACAGCTCTATGGCTACACCTTC.

The rearrangement uses TRBV2 and TRBJ2-7, with 12 bases fitting TRBD2. Germline lookup yields CDR1 SNHLY and CDR2 FYNNEI. V gave up 7 bases and J gave up 3 bases; unmatched junction bases: 4. The CDR3 is made up of 14 amino acids. Written as DNA, the CDR3 is TGTGCCAGCAACGGACTAGCGGGGATCTACGAGCAGTACTTC. Its translation: CASNGLAGIYEQYF. Looking up the rest from reference TRBV2 and TRBJ2-7 gives the full variable domain: EPEVTQTPSHQVTQMGQEVILRCVPISNHLYFYWYRQILGQKVEFLVSFYNNEISEKSEIFDDQFSVERPDGSNFTLKIRSTKLEDSAMYFCASNGLAGIYEQYFGPGTRLTVT.

This clone showed up just a few times. The chain combines TRBV29-1 with TRBJ2-7; maybe TRBD2 (6 bases). CDR3 length: 13 amino acids. Trimming shortened V by 3 bases and J by 6 bases, and 15 bases separated the two germline ends. The germline gives CDR1 SQVTM, CDR2 ANQGSEA. The CDR3 DNA reads as TGCAGCGTTGATATCAGCGGGTTGCGCGAGCAGTACTTC. Translated: CSVDISGLREQYF.

This clone was found a few times. The chain has TRBV5-1 and TRBJ2-5; D possibly corresponds to TRBD2 (5 bases). V was cut by 7 bases and J by 3 bases, with 19 bases left in between. Germline assignment: CDR1 SGHRS and CDR2 YFSETQ. CDR3 length: 15 amino acids. The CDR3 here is CASGPDRGQEETQYF. The DNA for the CDR3 is TGCGCCAGCGGTCCCGACCGGGGTCAGGAAGAGACCCAGTACTTC.

This clone has just a few counts. This chain joins TRBV30 and TRBJ2-5; 7 positions agree with TRBD2. The V and J ends lost 2 bases and 9 bases, in that order; junction bases with no gene match: 15. Germline V gives CDR1 GTSNPN, CDR2 SVGIG (reference sequence). The CDR3 contains 15 residues. The CDR3: CAWSPIAGLTGAQYF. As DNA, the CDR3 is TGTGCCTGGAGTCCTATAGCGGGCCTAACTGGGGCCCAGTACTTC.